The 16 T cell receptor beta chains listed next were all sequenced from one sample in a study of neoadjuvant anti-PD-1 for oral cavity cancer. Generated by immunoSEQ multiplex PCR, the TCRdb table keeps only in-frame clones and is missing some. The repertoire has 11,000 to 15,000 clones, roughly two thirds of them found once; the top ten carry around 2%. Here the sequenced sample was PBMCs, taken before nivolumab (anti-PD-1) treatment. These receptors came from a person aged 35 to 85 with oral cavity squamous cell carcinoma.

This chain links TRBV5-1 with TRBJ1-2; weak D call: TRBD1 (5 bases). Trimming took off 1 base at V and 2 bases at J, with 12 bases between the two ends. Germline-derived CDR1 and CDR2 are SGHRS and YFSETQ. The length of the CDR3 is 15 residues. The CDR3, as DNA: TGCGCCAGCAGCTTGAATTCAGGGAGAAACTATGGCTACACCTTC. Protein sequence: CASSLNSGRNYGYTF.

The DNA for the CDR3 is TGCGCCAGCAGCTGGGACAGGCCGAACACCGGGGAGCTGTTTTTT. It translates to CASSWDRPNTGELFF. The chain combines TRBV5-1 with TRBJ2-2; 8 bases map to TRBD1. The CDR3 loop spans 15 amino acids. Germline CDR1 and CDR2: SGHRS and YFSETQ. The junction had 1 base not matched to a gene; V was cut back by 3 bases and J by 0 bases.

V gene TRBV5-1 combines with J gene TRBJ1-1, with unresolved D. This CDR3 spans 15 amino acids. Germline lookup yields CDR1 SGHRS and CDR2 YFSETQ. V lost 4 bases and J lost 5, with 18 bases in between. DNA of the CDR3: TGCGCCAGCAGCCGGGAGCCGGAAGTAGGAACTGAAGCTTTCTTT. Translating it yields CASSREPEVGTEAFF.

In DNA, the CDR3 is TGTGCCAGCAGCCTCCGGGGGAGGGCAGTCTACGAGCAGTACTTC. It encodes CASSLRGRAVYEQYF. This rearrangement joins TRBV11-1 to TRBJ2-7, with 7 nucleotides matching TRBD2. The CDR3 length is 15 residues. CDR1 SGHAT and CDR2 FQDESV come from the germline V gene (reference sequence). V shed 5 bases, J shed 3 bases, and the junction held 10 bases outside the gene matches.

The chain combines TRBV7-6 with TRBJ1-3; 7 bases align to TRBD1. Trimming cost V 6 bases and J 7 bases; bases outside gene matches: 9. CDR1 SGHVS and CDR2 FNYEAQ come from the germline V gene. This CDR3 is 14 amino acids long. Here the CDR3 DNA reads TGTGCCAGCAGTCAGGGGGGGGGCGCGAACACCATATATTTT. As protein: CASSQGGGANTIYF.

This clone has a single count. The chain joins TRBV7-8 to TRBJ2-1; 7 bases match TRBD2. The V segment lost 4 bases and the J segment 7 bases; nucleotides outside the gene matches: 7. The CDR3 totals 14 residues. CDR1 SGHVS and CDR2 FQNEAQ come from the germline V gene. Written as DNA, the CDR3 is TGTGCCAGCAGCTCCCTCGGCGGGGGAAATGAGCAGTTCTTC. This translates into CASSSLGGGNEQFF.

The V and J genes are TRBV19 and TRBJ2-6; D is possibly TRBD2 (6 bases). CDR3 size: 16 residues. CDR1 and CDR2 from the germline V gene are LNHDA and SQIVND (reference sequence). V was trimmed by 9 bases and J by 0 bases, leaving 15 bases between them. CDR3 DNA: TGTGCCAGCAGGGACTTTGCCACCTCTGGGGCCAACGTCCTGACTTTC. Protein product: CASRDFATSGANVLTF.

V is TRBV10-2 and J is TRBJ2-4; 9 positions match TRBD2. CDR1 WSHSY and CDR2 SAAADI come from the germline V gene. The CDR3 sequence is 19 residues long. Germline trimming cut 0 bases from V and 5 bases from J; bases unmatched to any gene: 14. CDR3 protein: CASSESRGGFSNRENIQYF. The CDR3, as DNA: TGCGCCAGCAGTGAGTCGCGGGGGGGCTTTAGTAATCGAGAAAACATTCAGTACTTC.

A single count supports this clone. The chain's CDR3 is CATEREGRTGELFF. CDR3 nucleotide sequence: TGTGCCACCGAGCGGGAGGGCCGTACCGGGGAGCTGTTTTTT. This chain links TRBV19 with TRBJ2-2; 10 bases line up with TRBD2. There are 14 residues in the CDR3. Germline values: CDR1 LNHDA, CDR2 SQIVND (reference sequence). Germline trimming cut 10 bases from V and 5 bases from J; bases unmatched to any gene: 7.

This clone was counted once. V gene TRBV2 combines with J gene TRBJ1-5, with TRBD1 identical over 7 bases. This CDR3 has 14 amino acids. The J segment lost 7 bases and the V segment lost 4 bases, leaving 7 bases of the junction unmatched. Germline assignment: CDR1 SNHLY and CDR2 FYNNEI. The CDR3 nucleotides are TGTGCCAGCAGTGGGGACAGATATAGGCAGCCCCAGCATTTT. Translated, it gives CASSGDRYRQPQHF.

J is TRBJ1-4 and V is TRBV10-3, with D possibly being TRBD1 (5 bases). Germline CDR1 is ENHRY and CDR2 is SYGVKD. This CDR3 comprises 13 residues. V was cut by 3 bases and J by 8 bases, with 10 bases left in between. CDR3 DNA: TGTGCCATCAGTGACAGGGTTGGGGAAAAACTGTTTTTT. The encoded protein is CAISDRVGEKLFF.

The gene calls are TRBV30 and TRBJ1-4; 7 bases agree with TRBD1. CDR3 length equals 14 residues. In germline, CDR1 is GTSNPN, CDR2 SVGIG (reference sequence). J gave up 4 bases and V 1 base, and 3 bases lay outside the gene matches. Written as DNA, the CDR3 is TGTGCCTGGAGTGGGGACAGCTTTAATGAAAAACTGTTTTTT. Translated: CAWSGDSFNEKLFF. Drawing the rest from reference TRBV30 and TRBJ1-4, the complete variable domain is SQTIHQWPATLVQPVGSPLSLECTVEGTSNPNLYWYRQAAGRGLQLLFYSVGIGQISSEVPQNLSASRPQDRQFILSSKKLLLSDSGFYLCAWSGDSFNEKLFFGSGTQLSVL.

The CDR3 bases are TGTGCCAGCAGTTCCCCTGGGGCTAGCGGCCGATACGAGCAGTACTTC. This sequence encodes CASSSPGASGRYEQYF. The rearrangement uses TRBV28 and TRBJ2-7, with 7 bases lining up with TRBD2. The ends lost 4 bases at V and 4 bases at J; junction bases unmatched: 13. The V gene's germline CDR1 is MDHEN and CDR2 SYDVKM. The CDR3 loop spans 16 amino acids.

The J gene is TRBJ2-2, the V gene TRBV19, with D perhaps TRBD1 (6 bases). Germline V gene sequence: CDR1 LNHDA, CDR2 SQIVND (reference sequence). V was pared by 3 bases and J by 2 bases, with 13 bases between. The CDR3 sequence is 16 residues long. The CDR3 sequence is CASSIKGRGNTGELFF. CDR3 DNA sequence: TGTGCCAGTAGTATTAAGGGCAGGGGCAACACCGGGGAGCTGTTTTTT.

This clone was seen a few times. This chain uses TRBV7-8 with TRBJ1-2; 10 bases agree with TRBD1. V trimming: 4 bases; J trimming: 10 bases; junction bases outside the gene matches: 15. The V gene's germline CDR1 is SGHVS and CDR2 FQNEAQ. The CDR3 consists of 16 residues. The CDR3 loop is CASSSRRQGAGDVYTF. Written as DNA, the CDR3 is TGTGCCAGCAGCTCCAGAAGACAGGGGGCAGGTGACGTCTACACCTTC.

The gene calls are TRBV10-2 and TRBJ2-7; TRBD2 agrees at 9 bases. Germline assignment: CDR1 WSHSY and CDR2 SAAADI. Trimming at V came to 5 bases and at J to 2 bases, leaving 4 bases not matched to a gene. This CDR3 is built from 14 residues. CDR3 sequence (DNA): TGCGCCAGCAGTCTGGGACTAGCTACCTACGAGCAGTACTTC. Amino acid sequence: CASSLGLATYEQYF.